The 21 T cell receptor beta chains listed next were all sequenced from one sample in a study of blood T cells in healthy people across ages. Together with a sample-barcoded 5' primer, a J-beta primer mix was included in a second PCR lasting about 7 to 11 cycles. TCRdb recomputed calls from the 5' RACE reads with MiXCR, one row per CDR3 protein. This repertoire shows about 970,000 distinct CDR3 sequences, about 51% found once; its top ten account for 20% to 25%. The specimen was blood. The receptors come from a woman aged 60-75 years in good health.

The genes are TRBV7-2 and TRBJ2-7; maybe TRBD2 (6 bases). The CDR3 has 17 amino acids. Germline V gene sequence: CDR1 SGHTA, CDR2 FQGNSA. V was shortened by 5 bases and J by 1 base, with 21 bases between the two germline ends. The CDR3 nucleotides are TGTGCCAGCAGCAGGGACTTAGCGTTAAAGATTTCCTACGAGCAGTACTTC. It codes for CASSRDLALKISYEQYF.

J is TRBJ2-2 and V is TRBV29-1; a weak D match, TRBD2 (6 bases). Deletions cut 3 bases from V and 1 base from J, with 12 bases between. This CDR3 comprises 15 residues. The V gene's germline CDR1 is SQVTM and CDR2 ANQGSEA. The CDR3 DNA is TGCAGCGTTGAGGTTAGCGGAGTGAACACCGGGGAGCTGTTTTTT. This translates into CSVEVSGVNTGELFF.

The chain couples TRBV20-1 to TRBJ2-3, with 9 nucleotides matching TRBD2. The germline V gene encodes CDR1 DFQATT and CDR2 SNEGSKA (reference sequence). The J segment lost 6 bases and the V segment lost 6 bases, leaving 16 bases of the junction unmatched. The CDR3 is made up of 16 amino acids. The CDR3 DNA sequence: TGCAGTGCCAGGAGGGGAGCGGGAGGTTTAGAGGATACGCAGTATTTT. Its protein is CSARRGAGGLEDTQYF.

This clonotype has only a few counts. This chain uses TRBV12-3 or TRBV12-4 with TRBJ2-5; 12 positions agree with TRBD2. J was trimmed by 4 bases and V by 4 bases; bases with no gene match: 4. The CDR3 sequence is 15 residues long. CDR3 nucleotides: TGTGCCAGCAGTTCAGGGACTAGCGGGTTAGAGACCCAGTACTTC. It specifies CASSSGTSGLETQYF.

The chain joins TRBV20-1 to TRBJ2-3; TRBD2 matches 9 bases. Germline V lookup: CDR1 DFQATT, CDR2 SNEGSKA (reference sequence). The CDR3 is 12 amino acids. V shed 2 bases, J shed 6 bases, and the junction held 0 bases outside the gene matches. This CDR3 reads CSARTSGDTQYF. Written as DNA, the CDR3 is TGCAGTGCTAGAACTAGCGGGGATACGCAGTATTTT.

This clonotype was counted between two and nine times. This chain uses TRBV20-1 with TRBJ2-7; 10 bases align to TRBD2. The CDR3 is 17 amino acids. V shed 1 base, J shed 6 bases, and the junction held 15 bases outside the gene matches. Germline CDR1 and CDR2: DFQATT and SNEGSKA (reference sequence). CDR3 nucleotides: TGCAGTGCTAGAGCTTTCGGGCTAGCGGGAGTCGGGCTCGAGCAGTACTTC. This codes for CSARAFGLAGVGLEQYF.

The chain couples TRBV7-9 to TRBJ1-5; D uncertain. V gave up 0 bases and J gave up 12 bases, with 12 bases separating them. The CDR3 is 13 amino acids. Germline V gene sequence: CDR1 SEHNR, CDR2 FQNEAQ (reference sequence). CDR3 in DNA: TGTGCCAGCAGCTTAGCGGGCGGTCCTTTCCAGCATTTT. It specifies CASSLAGGPFQHF.

This clonotype was counted a few times. The V gene is TRBV7-9, the J gene TRBJ2-7; D might be TRBD2 (5 bases). The V gene lost 1 base and the J gene lost 7 bases, with 17 bases spanning the gap. Germline CDR1 and CDR2: SEHNR and FQNEAQ (reference sequence). The CDR3 is 15 residues long. The DNA for the CDR3 is TGTGCCAGCAGCTTAGGTGAAGTTCCTACGGGGGAGCAGTACTTC. The encoded protein is CASSLGEVPTGEQYF.

The rearrangement links TRBV20-1 to TRBJ2-3; D ambiguous. CDR3 length: 13 amino acids. Per germline, CDR1 DFQATT and CDR2 SNEGSKA (reference sequence). Trimming shortened V by 5 bases and J by 1 base, and 10 bases separated the two germline ends. CDR3 sequence (DNA): TGCAGTGCTCACACCGCGGGCACAGATACGCAGTATTTT. Its protein is CSAHTAGTDTQYF.

This chain uses TRBV20-1 with TRBJ2-7; 9 bases map to TRBD2. The CDR3 contains 15 residues. V dropped 5 bases and J dropped 1; count of bases not matched to a gene: 9. CDR1 and CDR2 from the germline V gene are DFQATT and SNEGSKA (reference sequence). The chain's CDR3 is CSARVLAGKSYEQYF. DNA for the CDR3: TGCAGTGCTCGGGTCCTAGCGGGGAAGTCCTACGAGCAGTACTTC.

The chain joins TRBV10-2 to TRBJ1-5, with D unclear. This CDR3 has 17 residues. The V end lost 4 bases, the J end lost 7 bases, and 23 bases lay between the germline ends. The germline CDR1 and CDR2 sequences are WSHSY and SAAADI. The CDR3 nucleotides are TGCGCCAGCAGTGGGATACGAGGAGTGAGGGTGGGCCAGCCCCAGCATTTT. It is translated as CASSGIRGVRVGQPQHF.

For this clonotype: The junction departs from germline at one end; a sequencing error may be responsible. V and J are TRBV4-2 and TRBJ2-4; 7 bases map to TRBD1. TRBJ2-7 matches the DNA end more closely, so the J call is doubtful. The CDR3 spans 13 residues. The V gene's germline CDR1 is LGHNA and CDR2 YNFKEQ. The CDR3 spells CAGSPQGAYEQYF. CDR3 in DNA: TGTGCCGGCAGCCCGCAGGGGGCCTACGAGCAGTACTTC.

This clonotype was counted only a few times. This chain links TRBV27 with TRBJ2-1, with D hard to call. The CDR3 has 15 amino acids. Trimming pared 3 bases from V and 4 bases from J, leaving 13 bases between. CDR1 is MNHEY and CDR2 is SMNVEV in the germline V gene (reference sequence). CDR3 loop: CASSFGLLAYNEQFF. The CDR3 DNA follows: TGTGCCAGCAGTTTCGGTCTCCTCGCGTACAATGAGCAGTTCTTC.

This chain joins TRBV12-3 or TRBV12-4 and TRBJ1-6; D is uncertain. This CDR3 has 13 residues. The V end was cut by 1 base, the J end by 11 bases, with 9 bases between. In DNA form, the CDR3 reads TGTGCCAGCAGTTTAGGGGCAGAAACACCCCTCCACTTT. Translating gives CASSLGAETPLHF.

This clonotype was counted between two and nine times. V usage is TRBV4-1 and J usage is TRBJ1-2; 9 positions agree with TRBD1. The CDR3 runs to 15 residues. J lost 8 bases, V lost 4 bases, and 11 bases had no gene match. Germline values: CDR1 MGHRA, CDR2 YSYEKL. CDR3 region: CASSPRDRDSDGYTF. CDR3 sequence (DNA): TGCGCCAGCAGCCCCCGGGACAGGGACTCGGACGGCTACACCTTC.

The chain links TRBV2 to TRBJ2-7; 9 positions match TRBD1. The DNA matches TRBJ2-5 better at its end, which makes the J call doubtful. Germline CDR1 reads SNHLY; CDR2 reads FYNNEI. This CDR3 is built from 15 residues. CDR3 coding DNA: TGTGCCAGCAGACAAACAGGGGGCGCGGGTGAGACCCAGTACTTC. This codes for CASRQTGGAGETQYF.

This chain joins TRBV29-1 and TRBJ2-7; no reliable D call. Trimming pared 3 bases from V and 3 bases from J, leaving 6 bases between. CDR3 size: 11 residues. The germline CDR1 and CDR2 sequences are SQVTM and ANQGSEA. The CDR3 nucleotides read TGCAGCGTTGAGATGAGCTACGAGCAGTACTTC. Its protein is CSVEMSYEQYF.

This clonotype came up a few times. The V call is TRBV7-9, the J call TRBJ1-1; 7 nucleotides agree with TRBD1. Germline CDR1 reads SEHNR; CDR2 reads FQNEAQ (reference sequence). V trimming: 5 bases; J trimming: 8 bases; junction bases outside the gene matches: 8. CDR3 size: 13 residues. The chain's CDR3 is CASSADRAIEAFF. As DNA, the CDR3 is TGTGCCAGCAGCGCCGACAGGGCTATCGAAGCTTTCTTT. Full variable domain (rest looked up from reference TRBV7-9 and TRBJ1-1): DTGVSQNPRHKITKRGQNVTFRCDPISEHNRLYWYRQTLGQGPEFLTYFQNEAQLEKSRLLSDRFSAERPKGSFSTLEIQRTEQGDSAMYLCASSADRAIEAFFGQGTRLTVV.

V and J are TRBV6-2 or TRBV6-3 and TRBJ2-1; D may correspond to TRBD1 or TRBD2 (5 bases each). This CDR3 region has 17 residues. CDR1 and CDR2 from the germline V gene are MNHEY and SVGEGT. V lost 6 bases, J lost 8 bases, and 26 bases lay in between. The CDR3 protein is CASSHQYRGASSDEQFF. In DNA, the CDR3 is TGTGCCAGCAGCCATCAATATAGGGGAGCTAGTTCGGATGAGCAGTTCTTC.

This chain joins TRBV3-1 and TRBJ2-5; 9 nucleotides match TRBD1. V dropped 3 bases and J dropped 0; count of bases not matched to a gene: 5. The CDR3 extends over 16 amino acids. Germline V gene data show CDR1 as LGHDT and CDR2 as YNNKEL (reference sequence). CDR3 in amino acids: CASSQGQGGNQETQYF. The DNA for the CDR3 is TGTGCCAGCAGCCAGGGACAGGGAGGGAACCAAGAGACCCAGTACTTC.

This chain links TRBV27 with TRBJ2-7; TRBD2 matches 7 bases. From germline, CDR1 is MNHEY and CDR2 SMNVEV (reference sequence). The CDR3 extends over 15 amino acids. Germline trimming cut 2 bases from V and 3 bases from J; bases unmatched to any gene: 7. The CDR3 sequence is CASSLGGGGFYEQYF. Written as DNA, the CDR3 is TGTGCCAGCAGTTTAGGTGGGGGGGGTTTCTACGAGCAGTACTTC.